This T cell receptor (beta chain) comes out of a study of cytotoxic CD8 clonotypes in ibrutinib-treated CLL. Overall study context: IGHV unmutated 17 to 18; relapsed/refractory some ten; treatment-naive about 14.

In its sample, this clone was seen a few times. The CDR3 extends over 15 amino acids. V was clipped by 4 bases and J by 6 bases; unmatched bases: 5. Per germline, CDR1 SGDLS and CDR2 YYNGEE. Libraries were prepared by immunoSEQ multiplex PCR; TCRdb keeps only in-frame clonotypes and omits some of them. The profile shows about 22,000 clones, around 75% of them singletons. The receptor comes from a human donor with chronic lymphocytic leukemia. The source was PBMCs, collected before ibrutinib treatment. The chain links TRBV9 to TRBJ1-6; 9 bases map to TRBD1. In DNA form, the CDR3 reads TGTGCCAGCAGCACGGGACAGGGAGGTAATTCACCCCTCCACTTT. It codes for CASSTGQGGNSPLHF.